Following are 30 T cell receptor beta chains from one sample sequenced in a study of cytomegalovirus exposure and HLA in healthy donors. TCRdb's table, derived via immunoSEQ multiplex PCR, lists solely in-frame clones and lacks some. Of hundreds of thousands of clones listed, roughly 90% are singletons. Sequenced input: PBMCs. These receptors were taken from a woman in her late teens or twenties in good health and CMV-seronegative.

This clone appeared once. This chain joins TRBV7-3 and TRBJ2-1, with D possibly TRBD1 on 6 matching bases. Between the trimmed V and J ends, which lost 3 bases and 4 bases, there was a span of 13 bases. This CDR3 contains 15 residues. CDR1 is SGHTA and CDR2 is FQGTGA in the germline V gene. The CDR3 nucleotides are TGTGCCAGCAGCTTCGAGGGACAACCTTACAATGAGCAGTTCTTC. Amino acids: CASSFEGQPYNEQFF.

A few counts support this clone. This chain connects TRBV28 to TRBJ2-7, with 9 bases fitting TRBD1. The CDR3 consists of 15 residues. Trimming removed 4 bases from V and 3 bases from J; junction bases left unmatched: 7. CDR1 MDHEN and CDR2 SYDVKM come from the germline V gene. CDR3 residues: CASSSLGQGLYEQYF. The DNA for the CDR3 is TGTGCCAGCAGTTCTCTGGGACAGGGACTCTACGAGCAGTACTTC.

This clone was detected only a few times. V gene TRBV28 combines with J gene TRBJ2-7, with D possibly matching TRBD2 (5 bases). The CDR3 is 14 amino acids. Germline lookup yields CDR1 MDHEN and CDR2 SYDVKM. V dropped 6 bases and J dropped 4 bases, with 16 bases sitting between them. The CDR3 reads CASRTGRERYEQYF. CDR3 in DNA: TGTGCCAGCAGGACGGGGAGAGAAAGGTACGAGCAGTACTTC.

This chain uses TRBV5-4 with TRBJ1-2; weak D call: TRBD1 (6 bases). This CDR3 comprises 14 residues. CDR1 and CDR2 from the germline V gene are SGHNT and YYREEE (reference sequence). V was clipped by 3 bases and J by 4 bases, with 13 bases between them. CDR3: CASSSGDRTYGYTF. CDR3 nucleotides: TGTGCCAGCAGCTCGGGTGACAGGACCTATGGCTACACCTTC.

The chain recombines TRBV7-2 with TRBJ2-4, with a possible D match to TRBD2 (6 bases). V was shortened by 5 bases and J by 6 bases, with 23 bases between the two germline ends. From germline, CDR1 is SGHTA and CDR2 FQGNSA. CDR3 length: 17 amino acids. In DNA, the CDR3 is TGTGCCAGCAGCCCCCAACCGGTAGGGACTTTGGGAAACATTCAGTACTTC. It specifies CASSPQPVGTLGNIQYF. The entire variable domain, with the rest obtained from reference TRBV7-2 and TRBJ2-4, is as follows: GAGVSQSPSNKVTEKGKDVELRCDPISGHTALYWYRQSLGQGLEFLIYFQGNSAPDKSGLPSDRFSAERTGGSVSTLTIQRTQQEDSAVYLCASSPQPVGTLGNIQYFGAGTRLSVL.

The CDR3 sequence: CASSQDNGLANSYEQYF. In DNA form, the CDR3 reads TGCGCCAGCAGCCAGGACAATGGTCTAGCGAATTCCTACGAGCAGTACTTC. The chain is built from TRBV4-1 and TRBJ2-7; the D gene is possibly TRBD2 (6 bases). Trimming stripped 3 bases from V and 1 base from J, with 19 bases between. The germline V gene has CDR1 MGHRA and CDR2 YSYEKL. The CDR3 extends over 17 amino acids.

The CDR3 spells CASSLVSVYEQFF. CDR3 sequence (DNA): TGTGCCAGCAGCTTAGTGTCAGTATATGAGCAGTTCTTC. This chain links TRBV7-2 with TRBJ2-1; no clear D gene. The CDR3 runs 13 residues. V was trimmed by 1 base and J by 8 bases, leaving 9 bases between them. Germline V CDR1 and CDR2: SGHTA, FQGNSA. The entire variable domain, with the rest obtained from reference TRBV7-2 and TRBJ2-1, is as follows: GAGVSQSPSNKVTEKGKDVELRCDPISGHTALYWYRQSLGQGLEFLIYFQGNSAPDKSGLPSDRFSAERTGGSVSTLTIQRTQQEDSAVYLCASSLVSVYEQFFGPGTRLTVL.

This clone was seen a handful of times. The genes are TRBV19 and TRBJ2-3, with 8 bases lining up with TRBD1. J gave up 3 bases and V 6 bases, and 5 bases lay outside the gene matches. The germline gives CDR1 LNHDA, CDR2 SQIVND (reference sequence). The CDR3 is made up of 14 amino acids. The CDR3 region is CASRDRGRTDTQYF. CDR3 DNA sequence: TGTGCCAGTAGAGACAGGGGAAGAACAGATACGCAGTATTTT. Supplemented by reference TRBV19 and TRBJ2-3, the full variable domain reads DGGITQSPKYLFRKEGQNVTLSCEQNLNHDAMYWYRQDPGQGLRLIYYSQIVNDFQKGDIAEGYSVSREKKESFPLTVTSAQKNPTAFYLCASRDRGRTDTQYFGPGTRLTVL.

The gene calls are TRBV27 and TRBJ2-2; TRBD2 matches at 8 bases. Trimming cost V 5 bases and J 7 bases; bases outside gene matches: 9. The CDR3 extends over 15 amino acids. The germline V gene has CDR1 MNHEY and CDR2 SMNVEV (reference sequence). The DNA of the CDR3 is TGTGCCAGCAGTCTCCTAGCGGGTCGTGACGGGGAGCTGTTTTTT. Translation gives CASSLLAGRDGELFF.

The chain combines TRBV30 with TRBJ2-7; a weak D match, TRBD1 (5 bases). This CDR3 spans 14 amino acids. The germline V gene encodes CDR1 GTSNPN and CDR2 SVGIG (reference sequence). The germline V and J ends were trimmed by 1 base and 2 bases, with 12 bases remaining between them. The CDR3 DNA sequence: TGTGCCTGGAGTGGGGGCCTCTCCGCCTACGAGCAGTACTTC. Protein: CAWSGGLSAYEQYF.

This sequence joins TRBV19 and TRBJ2-5; 8 bases are a match to TRBD2. CDR3 length: 13 residues. The J segment lost 5 bases and the V segment lost 5 bases, leaving 4 bases of the junction unmatched. The V gene's germline CDR1 is LNHDA and CDR2 SQIVND (reference sequence). This CDR3 reads CASSLGGGETQYF. The CDR3 bases are TGTGCCAGTAGTTTGGGCGGGGGGGAGACCCAGTACTTC.

This chain connects TRBV2 to TRBJ1-2; D gene uncertain. V was trimmed by 4 bases and J by 3 bases, leaving 9 bases between them. CDR1 is SNHLY and CDR2 is FYNNEI in the germline V gene. The CDR3 contains 13 residues. For the CDR3, the DNA is TGTGCCAGCAGTGTAACAGAACACTATGGCTACACCTTC. It translates to CASSVTEHYGYTF.

The rearrangement links TRBV25-1 to TRBJ1-4; D gene ambiguous. The CDR3 contains 15 residues. Trimming removed 0 bases at V and 6 bases at J, with 11 bases between. Germline V gene data show CDR1 as MGHDK and CDR2 as SYGVNS. For the CDR3, the DNA is TGTGCCAGCAGTGAATATGCAGGAGGTTATGAAAAACTGTTTTTT. This encodes CASSEYAGGYEKLFF.

The sample holds a few counts of this clone. CDR3 nucleotide sequence: TGCGCCAGCAGCCAAGAGGCGAGGGTTGCGTATGGCTACACCTTC. It yields the protein CASSQEARVAYGYTF. This chain links TRBV4-1 with TRBJ1-2; D is unclear. Germline values: CDR1 MGHRA, CDR2 YSYEKL. V lost 0 bases, J lost 5 bases, and 13 bases lay in between. The CDR3 has 15 residues.

The gene calls are TRBV5-5 and TRBJ2-7; D call uncertain. Germline assignment: CDR1 SGHKS and CDR2 YYEKEE (reference sequence). The CDR3 sequence is 12 residues long. V gave up 0 bases and J gave up 4 bases, with 5 bases separating them. Here the CDR3 reads CASSLAVYEQYF. The CDR3 nucleotides are TGTGCCAGCAGCTTGGCGGTATACGAGCAGTACTTC.

This clone was counted a few times. This rearrangement joins TRBV7-9 to TRBJ1-2; unclear D gene. Germline V gives CDR1 SEHNR, CDR2 FQNEAQ (reference sequence). Trimming pared 5 bases from V and 8 bases from J, leaving 12 bases between. The CDR3 extends over 12 amino acids. CDR3 region: CASSISAPGYTF. CDR3 nucleotides: TGTGCCAGCAGCATATCCGCGCCCGGCTACACCTTC.

The gene calls are TRBV14 and TRBJ2-7, with D possibly matching TRBD2 (7 bases). In germline, CDR1 is SGHDN, CDR2 FVKESK. V was shortened by 3 bases and J by 3 bases, with 18 bases between the two germline ends. The CDR3 runs to 16 residues. The CDR3 region has the DNA TGTGCCAGCAGCCAGCACGTGGGGGGGCCTGGCTACGAGCAGTACTTC. Encoded protein: CASSQHVGGPGYEQYF.

This chain connects TRBV4-1 to TRBJ2-7; 7 nucleotides line up with TRBD1. This CDR3 is 15 amino acids long. V trimming: 0 bases; J trimming: 2 bases; junction bases outside the gene matches: 4. CDR1 and CDR2 from the germline V gene are MGHRA and YSYEKL. CDR3 DNA sequence: TGCGCCAGCAGCCAAGATGAGGGACAGACCTACGAGCAGTACTTC. Translation: CASSQDEGQTYEQYF.

This chain joins TRBV6-5 and TRBJ1-4; 7 positions match TRBD1. J gave up 5 bases and V 5 bases, and 5 bases lay outside the gene matches. The CDR3 is made up of 14 amino acids. Germline V lookup: CDR1 MNHEY, CDR2 SVGAGI. Written as DNA, the CDR3 is TGTGCCAGCAGTCGACAGGGATTCAATGAAAAACTGTTTTTT. Protein: CASSRQGFNEKLFF.

This clone showed up just once. This chain links TRBV14 with TRBJ2-1, with a tentative D call TRBD2 (5 bases). Germline-derived CDR1 and CDR2 are SGHDN and FVKESK. Trimming stripped 4 bases from V and 0 bases from J, with 10 bases between. The CDR3 sequence is 15 residues long. CDR3 protein: CASSRMGSSYNEQFF. CDR3 nucleotide sequence: TGTGCCAGCAGCCGGATGGGGAGCTCCTACAATGAGCAGTTCTTC. Together with reference TRBV14 and TRBJ2-1, the CDR3 gives the full variable domain: EAGVTQFPSHSVIEKGQTVTLRCDPISGHDNLYWYRRVMGKEIKFLLHFVKESKQDESGMPNNRFLAERTGGTYSTLKVQPAELEDSGVYFCASSRMGSSYNEQFFGPGTRLTVL.

V usage is TRBV19 and J usage is TRBJ1-3; no clear D. V lost 3 bases to trimming and J lost 2 bases, with 8 bases between them. This CDR3 has 14 amino acids. Germline CDR1 reads LNHDA; CDR2 reads SQIVND (reference sequence). The CDR3: CASSIVAPGNTIYF. The CDR3 coding sequence is TGTGCCAGTAGTATCGTAGCGCCTGGAAACACCATATATTTT. Combining the CDR3 with reference TRBV19 and TRBJ1-3 gives the whole variable domain DGGITQSPKYLFRKEGQNVTLSCEQNLNHDAMYWYRQDPGQGLRLIYYSQIVNDFQKGDIAEGYSVSREKKESFPLTVTSAQKNPTAFYLCASSIVAPGNTIYFGEGSWLTVV.

This chain uses TRBV2 with TRBJ2-1; D gene ambiguous. The CDR3 has 11 amino acids. Trimming cost V 7 bases and J 2 bases, with 3 bases left between them. Germline CDR1 is SNHLY and CDR2 is FYNNEI. The CDR3 DNA sequence: TGTGCCAGCACCGCCTACAATGAGCAGTTCTTC. Protein: CASTAYNEQFF.

This chain connects TRBV2 to TRBJ1-1; TRBD1 is a possible D gene (5 bases). Germline-derived CDR1 and CDR2 are SNHLY and FYNNEI. This CDR3 has 12 residues. Trimming removed 9 bases at V and 5 bases at J, with 13 bases between. CDR3 protein: CARGGAGTEAFF. The CDR3 coding sequence is TGTGCCAGGGGGGGTGCGGGAACTGAAGCTTTCTTT.

The chain recombines TRBV5-1 with TRBJ1-1; 7 nucleotides line up with TRBD1. V gave up 7 bases and J gave up 4 bases; unmatched junction bases: 7. The germline V gene encodes CDR1 SGHRS and CDR2 YFSETQ. This CDR3 is built from 13 residues. The CDR3 reads CASGPGGITEAFF. The CDR3 bases are TGCGCCAGCGGGCCAGGGGGGATCACTGAAGCTTTCTTT.

V usage is TRBV2 and J usage is TRBJ2-4; possible D gene TRBD2, 5 bases. Germline V CDR1 and CDR2: SNHLY, FYNNEI. CDR3 length equals 15 residues. Trimming left V 6 bases short and J 0 bases short, with 12 bases between. The CDR3 DNA sequence: TGTGCCAGCAGACGTGACTATTTAGCCAAAAACATTCAGTACTTC. It encodes CASRRDYLAKNIQYF.

The CDR3 reads CAWGPGAGSNEKLFF. CDR3 nucleotides: TGTGCCTGGGGGCCAGGGGCCGGCTCTAATGAAAAACTGTTTTTT. This sequence joins TRBV30 and TRBJ1-4; tentative D call: TRBD1 (6 bases). Trimming took 5 bases from V and 3 from J, leaving 16 bases between them. The CDR3 runs 15 residues. CDR1 and CDR2 (germline): GTSNPN, SVGIG (reference sequence).

The chain uses TRBV4-2 and TRBJ2-5; 9 bases match TRBD2. Germline loops: CDR1 LGHNA, CDR2 YNFKEQ. The CDR3 loop spans 16 amino acids. V gave up 1 base and J gave up 3 bases; unmatched junction bases: 6. CDR3: CASSQASSGKEETQYF. Here the CDR3 DNA reads TGTGCCAGCAGCCAAGCGTCTAGCGGGAAGGAAGAGACCCAGTACTTC.

This clone occurred a few times. The J gene is TRBJ2-7, the V gene TRBV19; D gene ambiguous. CDR3 size: 15 residues. The germline V and J ends were trimmed by 1 base and 6 bases, with 16 bases remaining between them. Germline V gene lookup returns CDR1 LNHDA and CDR2 SQIVND (reference sequence). The CDR3 coding sequence is TGTGCCAGTAGTATAGTCCACCGCGGCGCGTCCGAGCAGTACTTC. It yields the protein CASSIVHRGASEQYF. The entire variable domain, with the rest obtained from reference TRBV19 and TRBJ2-7, is as follows: DGGITQSPKYLFRKEGQNVTLSCEQNLNHDAMYWYRQDPGQGLRLIYYSQIVNDFQKGDIAEGYSVSREKKESFPLTVTSAQKNPTAFYLCASSIVHRGASEQYFGPGTRLTVT.

The chain links TRBV11-2 to TRBJ2-7; TRBD2 aligns across 11 bases. The germline CDR1 and CDR2 sequences are SGHAT and FQNNGV. V lost 2 bases and J lost 4; bases outside the gene matches: 10. The CDR3 has 17 residues. The CDR3 DNA sequence: TGTGCCAGCAGCTTACGGCTAGCGGGAGGTCCTTTGTACGAGCAGTACTTC. It encodes CASSLRLAGGPLYEQYF.

This CDR3 is CASSYSRMVRGSGANVLTF. CDR3 bases: TGTGCCAGCAGTTACTCTAGGATGGTCAGGGGCTCTGGGGCCAACGTCCTGACTTTC. The chain joins TRBV6-7 to TRBJ2-6; D perhaps matches TRBD1 (6 bases). TRBV6-7 is labeled an ORF, and its function is uncertain. Deletions cut 0 bases from V and 0 bases from J, with 15 bases between. The CDR3 totals 19 residues.